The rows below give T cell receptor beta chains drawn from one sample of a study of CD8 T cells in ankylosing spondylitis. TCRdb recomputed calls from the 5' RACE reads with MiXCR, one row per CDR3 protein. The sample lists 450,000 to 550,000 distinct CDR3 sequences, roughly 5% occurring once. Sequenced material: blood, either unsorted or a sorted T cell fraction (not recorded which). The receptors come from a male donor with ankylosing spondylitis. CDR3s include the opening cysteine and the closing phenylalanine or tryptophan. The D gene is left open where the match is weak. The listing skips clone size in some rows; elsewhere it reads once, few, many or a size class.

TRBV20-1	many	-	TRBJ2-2	CSARDREITGELFF	TGCAGTGCTAGAGATAGGGAGATCACCGGGGAGCTGTTTTTT
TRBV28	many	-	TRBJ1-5	CATRLLGSNQPQHF	TGTGCCACCCGACTCCTGGGTAGCAATCAGCCCCAGCATTTT
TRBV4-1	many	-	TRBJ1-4	CASSRRDEKLFF	TGCGCCAGCAGCCGTCGGGATGAAAAACTGTTTTTT
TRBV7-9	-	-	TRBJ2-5	CASSPFQGPGKTQYF	TGTGCCAGCTCCCCTTTCCAGGGTCCCGGGAAGACCCAGTACTTC
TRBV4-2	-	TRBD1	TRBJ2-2	CASSQEQGASTGELFF	TGTGCCAGCAGCCAGGAACAGGGGGCGAGCACCGGGGAGCTGTTTTTT
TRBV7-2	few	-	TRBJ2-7	CASSLAYRDEQYF	TGTGCCAGCAGCTTAGCTTACAGGGACGAGCAGTACTTC
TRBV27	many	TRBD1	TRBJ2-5	CASSFGTGEQETQYF	TGTGCCAGCAGTTTCGGGACAGGGGAACAAGAGACCCAGTACTTC
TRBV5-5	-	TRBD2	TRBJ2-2	CASSLSASGYTGELFF	TGTGCCAGCAGCTTGTCCGCTAGCGGTTACACCGGGGAGCTGTTTTTT
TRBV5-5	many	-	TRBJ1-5	CASSPLGGSSNQPQHF	TGTGCCAGCAGCCCACTGGGGGGTAGTAGCAATCAGCCCCAGCATTTT
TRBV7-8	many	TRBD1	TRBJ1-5	CASSNAPGQGVDQPQHF	TGTGCCAGCAGCAACGCCCCGGGACAGGGGGTTGATCAGCCCCAGCATTTT
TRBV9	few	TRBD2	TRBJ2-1	CASSANPGLAGSEQFF	TGTGCCAGCAGCGCGAACCCGGGACTAGCGGGAAGTGAGCAGTTCTTC
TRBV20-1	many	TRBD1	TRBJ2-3	CSVWGQGKTDTQYF	TGCAGTGTTTGGGGACAGGGAAAGACAGATACGCAGTATTTT
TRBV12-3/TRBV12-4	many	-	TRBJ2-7	CASSLPGEHPYEQYF	TGTGCCAGCAGTTTACCCGGGGAGCACCCCTACGAGCAGTACTTC
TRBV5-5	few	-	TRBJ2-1	CASSLYHEQFF	TGTGCCAGCAGCTTGTACCATGAGCAGTTCTTC
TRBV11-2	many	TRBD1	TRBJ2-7	CASMWDRDGEQYF	TGTGCCAGCATGTGGGACAGGGATGGAGAGCAGTACTTC